This is a list of T cell receptor beta chains from one sample in a study of identical twins. MiXCR, run by TCRdb on the 5' RACE reads, gives a single entry per CDR3 protein. The data hold hundreds of thousands of distinct CDR3 sequences, with 8.6% observed a single time. Another study also made use of these data, one on yellow fever vaccine responses in identical twins.

Material: PBMCs. The receptors stem from a woman in her late teens or twenties in good health. Each CDR3 is given with its conserved first and last residue. D genes are given only for firm matches. Size values are once, few and many counts, or a class for expanded clones, and some rows have none.

DNA: TGTGCCAGCAGTCGCACTAGCGGGGGGTCAAATGAGCAGTTCTTC
CDR3: CASSRTSGGSNEQFF
V: TRBV6-1
J: TRBJ2-1
D: TRBD2
size: many

DNA: TGTGCCAGCAGCACCACCCCCTGGGAGCAGTACTTC
CDR3: CASSTTPWEQYF
V: TRBV7-2
J: TRBJ2-7
D: .
size: .

DNA: TGTGCCAGCAGCCAAGTTCTAGCGGGTGGGACGAATGAGCAGTTCTTC
CDR3: CASSQVLAGGTNEQFF
V: TRBV3-1
J: TRBJ2-1
D: TRBD2
size: few

DNA: TGTGCCAGCAGCTACGAGCCCCTCGCCGGGGAGCTGTTTTTT
CDR3: CASSYEPLAGELFF
V: TRBV12-3/TRBV12-4
J: TRBJ2-2
D: .
size: many

DNA: TGTGCCACCAGAGGAGTTTACGACACTTGGACAGATACGCAGTATTTT
CDR3: CATRGVYDTWTDTQYF
V: TRBV6-1
J: TRBJ2-3
D: .
size: few

DNA: TGTGCCAGCAGCCAGTATATTACAGAGATAGAGACCCAGTACTTC
CDR3: CASSQYITEIETQYF
V: TRBV5-4
J: TRBJ2-5
D: .
size: .

DNA: TGTGCCAGCAGCGCGACTAGCAAAACCTACAATGAGCAGTTCTTC
CDR3: CASSATSKTYNEQFF
V: TRBV11-1
J: TRBJ2-1
D: TRBD2
size: .

DNA: TGTGCCAGCAGTTCGGGGGACGGCGAGACCCAGTACTTC
CDR3: CASSSGDGETQYF
V: TRBV12-3/TRBV12-4
J: TRBJ2-5
D: .
size: .

DNA: TGTGCCAGCACCGAGGGGTTAGTCAGGAGCAACACAGATACGCAGTATTTT
CDR3: CASTEGLVRSNTDTQYF
V: TRBV2
J: TRBJ2-3
D: .
size: few

DNA: TGTGCCAGCAGCTCCGGGACTAGCGGGTCTCCCCGATACGAGCAGTACTTC
CDR3: CASSSGTSGSPRYEQYF
V: TRBV28
J: TRBJ2-7
D: TRBD2
size: once

DNA: TGTGCCAGCAGCCACACCACAGATACGCAGTATTTT
CDR3: CASSHTTDTQYF
V: TRBV12-3/TRBV12-4
J: TRBJ2-3
D: .
size: many

DNA: TGTGCCAGCAGTTATTGGACTAGCTCCGCGTACTCAGATACGCAGTATTTT
CDR3: CASSYWTSSAYSDTQYF
V: TRBV6-5
J: TRBJ2-3
D: TRBD2
size: once

DNA: TGTGCCAGCAGTGAATGGGGGGACAGCTCCTACGAGCAGTACTTC
CDR3: CASSEWGDSSYEQYF
V: TRBV2
J: TRBJ2-7
D: .
size: .

DNA: TGTGCCAGCAGTCCCCGGACAGGTGTCTACACCTTC
CDR3: CASSPRTGVYTF
V: TRBV12-3/TRBV12-4
J: TRBJ1-2
D: TRBD1
size: many

DNA: TGTGCCACCAGCAGAGTGCGACTAGCTCCCCAAGAGACCCAGTACTTC
CDR3: CATSRVRLAPQETQYF
V: TRBV15
J: TRBJ2-5
D: TRBD2
size: few

DNA: TGTGCCAGCAGCCGGGACGCGACAGGGATCAATGAGCAGTTCTTC
CDR3: CASSRDATGINEQFF
V: TRBV11-3
J: TRBJ2-1
D: TRBD1
size: few

DNA: TGTGCCAGCAGTTTAACCCCACCCCGGACAGGAGCATACAATGAGCAGTTCTTC
CDR3: CASSLTPPRTGAYNEQFF
V: TRBV27
J: TRBJ2-1
D: TRBD1
size: .

DNA: TGCGCCAGCAGCCCAACAGGGATAGAGACCCAGTACTTC
CDR3: CASSPTGIETQYF
V: TRBV5-1
J: TRBJ2-5
D: .
size: .

DNA: TGTGCCAGCAGCTTAGATTGGGGACAGACCTACGAGCAGTACTTC
CDR3: CASSLDWGQTYEQYF
V: TRBV11-2
J: TRBJ2-7
D: TRBD1
size: .

DNA: TGCAGTGCTAGGGGGACCCGACCCTACGAGCAGTACTTC
CDR3: CSARGTRPYEQYF
V: TRBV20-1
J: TRBJ2-7
D: .
size: few

DNA: TGTGCCAGCAGCAACCTGAGGACAGATACGCAGTATTTT
CDR3: CASSNLRTDTQYF
V: TRBV21-1
J: TRBJ2-3
D: .
size: many

DNA: TGCAGTGAACTAGCGGGGGTTAACAATGAGCAGTTCTTC
CDR3: CSELAGVNNEQFF
V: TRBV20-1
J: TRBJ2-1
D: TRBD2
size: .

DNA: TGTGCCAGCAGTTACTCAGGACTGGGGGGAACTGAAGCTTTCTTT
CDR3: CASSYSGLGGTEAFF
V: TRBV6-5
J: TRBJ1-1
D: .
size: .